This paragraph covers one TCR beta chain sequence. What it recognizes is unknown. PCR primers comprised 60 Vbeta and 13 Jbeta primers. The method was immunoSEQ multiplex PCR; TCRdb's version includes in-frame clones alone and lacks a portion of them. The data contain 200,000 or so clones, 75% to 90% of them seen just once; the ten biggest clones take up over 2%. The V and J ends lost 5 bases and 0 bases respectively, with 15 bases between them. CDR3 length: 16 amino acids. Germline V CDR1 and CDR2: SGDLS, YYNGEE. This specimen belongs to a study of cytomegalovirus exposure and HLA in healthy donors. General study points: Sequences of the TCR beta chain were said to predict the HLA-A and HLA-B alleles of most subjects accurately. Cytomegalovirus association was listed for 170 or so TCR beta chains.

Material for sequencing was PBMCs. The receptor comes from a woman aged 50 to 65 in good health and CMV-seropositive. The chain links TRBV9 to TRBJ2-1, with D tentatively TRBD2 (6 bases). The CDR3 sequence: CASSRSGPSSYNEQFF. CDR3 in DNA: TGTGCCAGCAGTCGTAGCGGTCCTAGCTCCTACAATGAGCAGTTCTTC.